This TCR beta chain emerged from a study of beta chain features in type 1 diabetes. Expressed TCRB transcripts were sequenced, since all the RNA that had been isolated was reverse transcribed. Profiled with immunoSEQ multiplex PCR; TCRdb holds only in-frame clones, not every one. The data hold hundreds of thousands of clones, with approximately 30% observed a single time. Sequencing was done on a sample of naive CD4+ T cells from blood. The clonotype was recovered from a man between 18 and 29 years old in good health.

The CDR3 DNA sequence: TGCGCCAGCAGCTATAGAGATACGCAGTATTTT. This sequence encodes CASSYRDTQYF. The chain recombines TRBV5-1 with TRBJ2-3, with D uncertain. V was clipped by 3 bases and J by 5 bases, with 4 bases between them. Germline CDR1 reads SGHRS; CDR2 reads YFSETQ. This CDR3 comprises 11 residues.